The 3 T cell receptor beta chains below all came from one sample that was sequenced in a study of CD8+ T cells in alopecia areata. The sequencing template was cDNA reverse transcribed from extracted RNA. TCRdb's copy holds only in-frame clones and misses some; the assay was immunoSEQ multiplex PCR. The sample shows 200,000 or so clones, just over 55% of them seen only once. Sequencing input: CD8+ T cells sorted from blood. Receptor source: a human donor in good health.

The gene calls are TRBV5-1 and TRBJ2-3, with 10 bases aligning to TRBD1. The V and J ends lost 0 bases and 2 bases, in that order; junction bases with no gene match: 3. The germline V gene has CDR1 SGHRS and CDR2 YFSETQ. This CDR3 spans 16 amino acids. CDR3 DNA sequence: TGCGCCAGCAGCTTGGCTGGGACAGGGGCCACAGATACGCAGTATTTT. It encodes CASSLAGTGATDTQYF.

The rearrangement links TRBV6-5 to TRBJ2-7; D gene unclear. The CDR3 sequence is 13 residues long. V lost 5 bases and J lost 4, with 12 bases in between. CDR1 is MNHEY, CDR2 SVGAGI, per germline. CDR3 region: CASSESPAYEQYF. The CDR3 DNA reads as TGTGCCAGCAGTGAAAGTCCAGCTTACGAGCAGTACTTC.

This clone was seen just once. The gene calls are TRBV29-1 and TRBJ2-7; 7 nucleotides agree with TRBD1. Germline V CDR1 and CDR2: SQVTM, ANQGSEA. The CDR3 loop spans 15 amino acids. V dropped 2 bases and J dropped 0; count of bases not matched to a gene: 7. Written as DNA, the CDR3 is TGCAGCGTTGAACTCCACGACAGGGCCTCCTACGAGCAGTACTTC. Amino acid sequence: CSVELHDRASYEQYF.